This is a list of T cell receptor beta chains from one sample in a study of blood T cell repertoires in COVID-19. The method was immunoSEQ multiplex PCR; TCRdb's version includes in-frame clones alone and lacks a portion of them. Of more than 300,000 clones in the sample, about 90% were seen once. Sequencing was performed on peripheral blood. All receptors come from a woman between 25 and 40 years old with COVID-19, enrolled during active disease. Each CDR3 is given with its conserved first and last residue. Fields, in order: V gene, J gene, clone size, D gene, CDR3 protein, CDR3 DNA. A D gene is named only where the DNA matches it firmly. Some rows mark clone size as missing; the rest say once, few, many or name a class of expanded clone.

TRBV24-1	TRBJ1-2	-	-	CATSSSGRSYGYTF	TGTGCCACCTCCTCCTCGGGTCGTAGCTATGGCTACACCTTC
TRBV10-3	TRBJ2-2	-	TRBD2	CAIGQPAGGNTGELFF	TGTGCCATCGGGCAACCAGCGGGAGGGAACACCGGGGAGCTGTTTTTT
TRBV6-2/TRBV6-3	TRBJ2-7	-	TRBD1	CASSTMDRPLPGYF	TGTGCCAGCAGTACCATGGACAGGCCCCTTCCTGGGTACTTC
TRBV19	TRBJ2-1	-	TRBD2	CASWGGREQFF	TGTGCCAGTTGGGGGGGACGGGAGCAGTTCTTC
TRBV3-1/TRBV3-2	TRBJ2-7	once	-	CASSLGGASYEQYF	TGTGCCAGCAGCCTAGGAGGGGCGAGTTACGAGCAGTACTTC
TRBV14	TRBJ2-7	-	-	CASSPGARYEQYF	TGTGCCAGCAGTCCAGGGGCTCGGTACGAGCAGTACTTC
TRBV5-6	TRBJ2-4	-	-	CASSSGQSRSQNIQYF	TGTGCCAGCAGCTCGGGACAATCGAGATCCCAAAACATTCAGTACTTC
TRBV2	TRBJ2-1	-	TRBD1	CASSDPFGPYRGEQFF	TGTGCCAGCAGTGACCCGTTTGGCCCCTACAGGGGTGAGCAGTTCTTC
TRBV3-1/TRBV3-2	TRBJ2-5	-	-	CASSQGTRVRETQYF	TGTGCCAGCAGCCAAGGGACCAGGGTTAGAGAGACCCAGTACTTC
TRBV7-8	TRBJ2-7	-	TRBD1	CASSHPTGTEQYF	TGTGCCAGCAGCCACCCGACAGGGACCGAGCAGTACTTC
TRBV27	TRBJ1-5	-	TRBD1	CASSKLGQGLNQPQHF	TGTGCCAGCAGTAAGCTCGGACAGGGCCTCAATCAGCCCCAGCATTTT
TRBV11-3	TRBJ2-1	-	-	CASSLGATPGNEQFF	TGTGCCAGCAGCTTAGGGGCGACCCCTGGCAATGAGCAGTTCTTC
TRBV19	TRBJ2-7	-	-	CASSIPEQSYEQYF	TGTGCCAGTAGTATCCCTGAACAGTCCTACGAGCAGTACTTC
TRBV9	TRBJ2-1	-	TRBD1	CASSGDRESYNEQFF	TGTGCCAGCAGCGGCGACAGGGAGTCCTACAATGAGCAGTTCTTC
TRBV7-9	TRBJ2-7	-	TRBD1	CASSLPLGQGESVYEQYF	TGTGCCAGCAGCTTACCGTTGGGACAGGGGGAAAGTGTCTACGAGCAGTACTTC
TRBV27	TRBJ1-2	few	-	CASSKDSWNGYTF	TGTGCCAGCAGTAAGGACAGTTGGAATGGCTACACCTTC
TRBV11-3	TRBJ2-2	few	TRBD2	CASSSRVAGNTGELFF	TGTGCCAGCAGCTCGCGGGTAGCGGGAAACACCGGGGAGCTGTTTTTT
TRBV6-6	TRBJ2-7	-	TRBD2	CASSYQRGVSYEQYF	TGTGCCAGCAGTTACCAGCGGGGGGTCTCCTACGAGCAGTACTTC
TRBV28	TRBJ2-7	-	TRBD1	CASSFRQGPTYEQYF	TGTGCCAGCAGTTTCCGACAGGGGCCGACCTACGAGCAGTACTTC
TRBV19	TRBJ2-1	-	-	CASTPQGRGLFNEQFF	TGTGCCAGTACCCCCCAGGGCAGGGGCCTATTCAATGAGCAGTTCTTC
TRBV5-1	TRBJ1-5	-	-	CASSLTGNQPQHF	TGCGCCAGCAGCTTGACAGGGAATCAGCCCCAGCATTTT
TRBV4-1	TRBJ2-7	-	-	CASSQSQGLTYEQYF	TGCGCCAGCAGCCAATCACAGGGACTAACCTACGAGCAGTACTTC
TRBV25-1	TRBJ2-5	-	-	CASSEWGGPETQYF	TGTGCCAGCAGTGAATGGGGGGGGCCGGAGACCCAGTACTTC
TRBV24-1	TRBJ2-3	-	TRBD1	CATRTGGADTQYF	TGTGCCACCAGAACAGGGGGTGCAGATACGCAGTATTTT
TRBV6-5	TRBJ1-2	-	TRBD1	CASSYSTGVDYTF	TGTGCCAGCAGTTACTCCACAGGGGTCGACTACACCTTC
TRBV11-2	TRBJ2-7	-	-	CASSLEGRPTTDEQYF	TGTGCCAGCAGCTTAGAGGGCAGGCCAACGACCGACGAGCAGTACTTC
TRBV5-1	TRBJ2-7	few	TRBD1	CASSLDRTGGSEQYF	TGCGCCAGCAGCTTGGATCGGACAGGCGGGTCCGAGCAGTACTTC
TRBV18	TRBJ2-5	-	-	CASSPEQGETQYF	TGTGCCAGCTCACCAGAGCAGGGTGAGACCCAGTACTTC
TRBV27	TRBJ1-5	-	-	CASSLTYSNQPQHF	TGTGCCAGCAGTTTGACATATAGCAATCAGCCCCAGCATTTT
TRBV7-2	TRBJ2-7	-	-	CASSLLGGEQYF	TGTGCCAGCAGCCTCCTGGGAGGCGAGCAGTACTTC
TRBV6-2/TRBV6-3	TRBJ2-7	once	TRBD1	CASSDSTGTYEQYF	TGTGCCAGCAGTGACTCGACAGGGACCTACGAGCAGTACTTC
TRBV15	TRBJ1-1	-	TRBD1	CATSPGRDRGPLMF	TGTGCCACCAGCCCCGGGCGGGACAGGGGGCCGCTTATGTTT